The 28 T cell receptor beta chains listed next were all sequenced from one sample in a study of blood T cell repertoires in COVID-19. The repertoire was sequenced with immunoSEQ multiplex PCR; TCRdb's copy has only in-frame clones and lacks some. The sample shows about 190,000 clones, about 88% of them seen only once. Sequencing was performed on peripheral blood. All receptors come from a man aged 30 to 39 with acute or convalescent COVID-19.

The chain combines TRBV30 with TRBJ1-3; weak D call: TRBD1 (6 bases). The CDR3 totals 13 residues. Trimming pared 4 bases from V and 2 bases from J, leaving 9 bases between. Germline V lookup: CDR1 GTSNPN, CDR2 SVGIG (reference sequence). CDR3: CAWTAGAGNTIYF. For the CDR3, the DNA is TGTGCCTGGACGGCAGGGGCTGGAAACACCATATATTTT. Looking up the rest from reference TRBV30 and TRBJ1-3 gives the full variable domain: SQTIHQWPATLVQPVGSPLSLECTVEGTSNPNLYWYRQAAGRGLQLLFYSVGIGQISSEVPQNLSASRPQDRQFILSSKKLLLSDSGFYLCAWTAGAGNTIYFGEGSWLTVV.

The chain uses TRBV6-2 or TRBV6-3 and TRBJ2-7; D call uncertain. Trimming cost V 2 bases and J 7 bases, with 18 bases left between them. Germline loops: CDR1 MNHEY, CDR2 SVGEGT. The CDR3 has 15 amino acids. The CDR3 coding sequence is TGTGCCAGCAGTTACGCGCTTTCCTCAACCGGGGAGCAGTACTTC. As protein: CASSYALSSTGEQYF.

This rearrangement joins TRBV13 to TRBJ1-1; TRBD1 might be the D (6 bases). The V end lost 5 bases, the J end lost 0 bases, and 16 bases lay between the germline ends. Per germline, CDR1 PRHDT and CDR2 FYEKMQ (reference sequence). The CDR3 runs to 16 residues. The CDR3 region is CASSRRTGTLNTEAFF. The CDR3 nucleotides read TGTGCCAGCAGCCGGCGGACCGGGACATTGAACACTGAAGCTTTCTTT.

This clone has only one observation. CDR3 protein: CASSPKSGNTGELFF. The CDR3 DNA is TGTGCCAGCTCACCAAAATCCGGGAACACCGGGGAGCTGTTTTTT. The chain is built from TRBV18 and TRBJ2-2; D remains unclear. Germline loops: CDR1 KGHSH, CDR2 LQKENI. This CDR3 has 15 amino acids. V was shortened by 2 bases and J by 1 base, with 8 bases between the two germline ends.

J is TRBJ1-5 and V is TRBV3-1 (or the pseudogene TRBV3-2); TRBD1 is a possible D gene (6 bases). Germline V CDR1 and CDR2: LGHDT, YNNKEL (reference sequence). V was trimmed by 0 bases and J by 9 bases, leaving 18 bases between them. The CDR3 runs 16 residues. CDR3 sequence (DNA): TGTGCCAGCAGCCAAGATCTCCCAGGGGCTCATCGGCCCCAGCATTTT. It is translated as CASSQDLPGAHRPQHF.

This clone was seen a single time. The CDR3 here is CAWRVQGDGQPQHF. The DNA of the CDR3 is TGTGCCTGGAGAGTACAGGGGGATGGTCAGCCCCAGCATTTT. The chain is built from TRBV30 and TRBJ1-5, with 8 bases aligning to TRBD1. CDR3 length: 14 amino acids. Germline V gives CDR1 GTSNPN, CDR2 SVGIG (reference sequence). Trimming took 3 bases from V and 6 from J; bases not matched to a gene: 7.

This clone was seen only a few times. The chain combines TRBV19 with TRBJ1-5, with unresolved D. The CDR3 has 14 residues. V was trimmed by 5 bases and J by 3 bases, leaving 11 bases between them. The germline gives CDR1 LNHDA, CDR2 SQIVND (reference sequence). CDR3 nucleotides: TGTGCCAGTAGTGTGACAAATGACAATCAGCCCCAGCATTTT. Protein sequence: CASSVTNDNQPQHF.

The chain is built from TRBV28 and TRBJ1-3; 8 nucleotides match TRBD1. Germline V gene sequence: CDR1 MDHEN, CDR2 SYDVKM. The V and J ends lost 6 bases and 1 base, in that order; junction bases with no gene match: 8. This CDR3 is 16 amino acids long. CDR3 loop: CASSRDRGGSGNTIYF. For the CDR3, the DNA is TGTGCCAGCAGCCGTGACAGGGGAGGATCTGGAAACACCATATATTTT.

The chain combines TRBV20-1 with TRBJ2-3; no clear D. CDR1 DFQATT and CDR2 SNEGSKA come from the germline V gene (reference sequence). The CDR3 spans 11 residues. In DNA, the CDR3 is TGCAGGGGTACTAAAGGAGATACGCAGTATTTT. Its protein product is CRGTKGDTQYF.

CDR3 region: CASSEEGTVANEQYF. The CDR3 nucleotides read TGTGCCAGCAGTGAAGAGGGGACAGTTGCCAACGAGCAGTACTTC. This rearrangement joins TRBV2 to TRBJ2-7; 7 bases agree with TRBD1. The CDR3 has 15 residues. Germline trimming cut 1 base from V and 5 bases from J; bases unmatched to any gene: 8. Germline loops: CDR1 SNHLY, CDR2 FYNNEI.

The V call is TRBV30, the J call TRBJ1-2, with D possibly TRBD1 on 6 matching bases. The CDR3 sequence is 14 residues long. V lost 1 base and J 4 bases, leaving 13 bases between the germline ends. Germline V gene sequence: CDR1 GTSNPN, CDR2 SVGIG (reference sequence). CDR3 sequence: CAWSAGGGLYGYTF. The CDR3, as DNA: TGTGCCTGGAGTGCCGGGGGGGGGCTCTATGGCTACACCTTC.

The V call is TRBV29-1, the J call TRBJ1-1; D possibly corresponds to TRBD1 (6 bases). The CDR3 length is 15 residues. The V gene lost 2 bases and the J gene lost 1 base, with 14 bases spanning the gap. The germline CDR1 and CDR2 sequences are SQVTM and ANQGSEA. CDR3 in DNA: TGCAGCGTTGAAAGGGGGGGGGCTCCGAACACTGAAGCTTTCTTT. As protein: CSVERGGAPNTEAFF. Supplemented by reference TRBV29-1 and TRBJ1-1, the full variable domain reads SAVISQKPSRDICQRGTSLTIQCQVDSQVTMMFWYRQQPGQSLTLIATANQGSEATYESGFVIDKFPISRPNLTFSTLTVSNMSPEDSSIYLCSVERGGAPNTEAFFGQGTRLTVV.

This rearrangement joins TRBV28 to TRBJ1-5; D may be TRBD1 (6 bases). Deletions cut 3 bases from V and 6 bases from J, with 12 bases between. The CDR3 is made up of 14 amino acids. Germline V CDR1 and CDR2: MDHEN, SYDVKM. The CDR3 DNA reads TGTGCCAGCAGTTTCAGGGGATGGTCTCAGCCCCAGCATTTT. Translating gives CASSFRGWSQPQHF.

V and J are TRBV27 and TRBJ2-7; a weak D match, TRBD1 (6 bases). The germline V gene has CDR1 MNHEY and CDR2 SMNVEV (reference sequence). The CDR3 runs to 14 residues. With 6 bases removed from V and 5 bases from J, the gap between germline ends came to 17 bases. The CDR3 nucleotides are TGTGCCAGCAGGAAAAGGACAGATCGCGACGAGCAGTACTTC. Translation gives CASRKRTDRDEQYF.

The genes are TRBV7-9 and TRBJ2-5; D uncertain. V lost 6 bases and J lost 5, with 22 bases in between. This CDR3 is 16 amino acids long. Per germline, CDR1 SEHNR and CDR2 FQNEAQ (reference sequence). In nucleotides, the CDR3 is TGTGCCAGCAGTGAGGTCGTCGACCTACCCTGGGAGACCCAGTACTTC. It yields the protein CASSEVVDLPWETQYF.

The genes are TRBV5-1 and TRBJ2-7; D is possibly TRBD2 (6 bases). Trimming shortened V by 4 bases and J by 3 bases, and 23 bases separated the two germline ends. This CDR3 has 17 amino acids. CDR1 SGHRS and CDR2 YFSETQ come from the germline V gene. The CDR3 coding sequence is TGCGCCAGCAGCAATGGTCTCGATGCAGGGAGGAACTACGAGCAGTACTTC. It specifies CASSNGLDAGRNYEQYF.

In DNA, the CDR3 is TGTGCCAGCAGTTTACGTCTAAACACCGGGGAGCTGTTTTTT. Translated: CASSLRLNTGELFF. The rearrangement joins TRBV28 to TRBJ2-2; D is undetermined. From germline, CDR1 is MDHEN and CDR2 SYDVKM. The V gene lost 2 bases and the J gene lost 2 bases, with 6 bases spanning the gap. There are 14 residues in the CDR3.

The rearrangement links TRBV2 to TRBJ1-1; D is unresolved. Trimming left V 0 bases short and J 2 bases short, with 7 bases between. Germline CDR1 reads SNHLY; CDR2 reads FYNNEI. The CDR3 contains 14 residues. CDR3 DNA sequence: TGTGCCAGCAGTGAAGCAGCGGGAAACACTGAAGCTTTCTTT. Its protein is CASSEAAGNTEAFF. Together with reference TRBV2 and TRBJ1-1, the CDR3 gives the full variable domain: EPEVTQTPSHQVTQMGQEVILRCVPISNHLYFYWYRQILGQKVEFLVSFYNNEISEKSEIFDDQFSVERPDGSNFTLKIRSTKLEDSAMYFCASSEAAGNTEAFFGQGTRLTVV.

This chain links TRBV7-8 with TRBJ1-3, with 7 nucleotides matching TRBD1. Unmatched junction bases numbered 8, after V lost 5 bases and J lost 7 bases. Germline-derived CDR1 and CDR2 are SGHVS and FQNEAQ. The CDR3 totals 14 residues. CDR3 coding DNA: TGTGCCAGCAGCAGGCTGACAGGGTCGAACACCATATATTTT. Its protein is CASSRLTGSNTIYF. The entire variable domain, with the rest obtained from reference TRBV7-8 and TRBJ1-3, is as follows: GAGVSQSPRYKVAKRGQDVALRCDPISGHVSLFWYQQALGQGPEFLTYFQNEAQLDKSGLPSDRFFAERPEGSVSTLKIQRTQQEDSAVYLCASSRLTGSNTIYFGEGSWLTVV.

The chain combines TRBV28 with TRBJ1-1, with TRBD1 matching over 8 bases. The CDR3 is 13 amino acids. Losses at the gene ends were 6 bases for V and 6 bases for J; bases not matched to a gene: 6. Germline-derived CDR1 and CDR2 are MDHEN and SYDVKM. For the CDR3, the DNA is TGTGCCAGCAGAAAAACAGGGGGGGCTGAAGCTTTCTTT. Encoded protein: CASRKTGGAEAFF.

The CDR3 DNA reads TGTGCAAGTCGCTCCAAGACGGAAGGCCCTAGCTCCTACGAGCAGTACTTC. Protein sequence: CASRSKTEGPSSYEQYF. The chain is built from TRBV12-2 and TRBJ2-7; the table's D call, TRBD2, has no DNA check behind it. TRBV12-2 is listed as a pseudogene. This CDR3 is built from 17 residues.

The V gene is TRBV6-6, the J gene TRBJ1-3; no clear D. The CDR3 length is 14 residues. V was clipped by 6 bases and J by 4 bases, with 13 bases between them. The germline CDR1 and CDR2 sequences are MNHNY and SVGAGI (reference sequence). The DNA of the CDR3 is TGTGCCAGCAGAGTCGATAGTACGGGAAACACCATATATTTT. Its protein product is CASRVDSTGNTIYF.

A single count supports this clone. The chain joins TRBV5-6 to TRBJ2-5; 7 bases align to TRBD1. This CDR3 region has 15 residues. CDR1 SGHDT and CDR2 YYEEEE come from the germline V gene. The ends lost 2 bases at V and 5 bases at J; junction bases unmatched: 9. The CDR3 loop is CASSFRTGVGETQYF. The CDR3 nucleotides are TGTGCCAGCAGCTTTAGAACAGGGGTGGGGGAGACCCAGTACTTC.

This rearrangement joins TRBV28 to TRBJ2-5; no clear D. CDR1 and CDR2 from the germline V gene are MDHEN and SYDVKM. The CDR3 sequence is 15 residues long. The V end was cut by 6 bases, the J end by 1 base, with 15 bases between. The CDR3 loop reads CASRTERHIQETQYF. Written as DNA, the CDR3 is TGTGCCAGCAGAACCGAGAGACACATCCAAGAGACCCAGTACTTC.

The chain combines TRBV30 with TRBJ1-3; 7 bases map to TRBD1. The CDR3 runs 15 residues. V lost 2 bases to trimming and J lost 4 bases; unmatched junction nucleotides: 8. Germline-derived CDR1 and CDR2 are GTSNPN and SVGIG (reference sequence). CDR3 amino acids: CAWSRQGIPGNTIYF. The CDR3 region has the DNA TGTGCCTGGAGTCGACAGGGAATCCCAGGAAACACCATATATTTT.

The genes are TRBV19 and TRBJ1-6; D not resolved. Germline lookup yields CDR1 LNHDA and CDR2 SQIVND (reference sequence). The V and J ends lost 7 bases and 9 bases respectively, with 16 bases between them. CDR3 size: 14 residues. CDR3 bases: TGTGCCAGTAACGCCGGGGTAGGAAGTTCACCCCTCCACTTT. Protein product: CASNAGVGSSPLHF.

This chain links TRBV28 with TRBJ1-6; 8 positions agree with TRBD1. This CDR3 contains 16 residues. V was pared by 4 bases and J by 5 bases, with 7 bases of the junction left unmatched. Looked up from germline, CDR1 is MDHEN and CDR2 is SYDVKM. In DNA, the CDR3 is TGTGCCAGCAGTTACACAGGGACAGGTCATAATTCACCCCTCCACTTT. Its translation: CASSYTGTGHNSPLHF.

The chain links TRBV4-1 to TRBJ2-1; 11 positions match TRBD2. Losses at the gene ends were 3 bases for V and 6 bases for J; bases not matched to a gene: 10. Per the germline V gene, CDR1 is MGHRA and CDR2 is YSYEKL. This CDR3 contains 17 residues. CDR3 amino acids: CASSQGLAVLRRNEQFF. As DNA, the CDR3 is TGCGCCAGCAGCCAGGGACTAGCGGTGCTTCGACGCAATGAGCAGTTCTTC.